The entry below gives a single TCR beta chain sequence along with its context. The data were taken from a study of blood T cell repertoires in COVID-19. Whole-study context: Collection of acute and convalescent COVID-19 samples took place in the United States, Italy and Spain. PBMCs, B-cell-depleted T cells, or T cells were the source of the cDNA or gDNA that made up the material.

In the original workflow: Amplification of reference gene primers provided the estimated nucleated cell counts. This table comes from immunoSEQ multiplex PCR, and its TCRdb copy is limited to in-frame clones, with some not included. V, J and clone size are those of that table, while D and trimming were read from the DNA. The sample contains over 130,000 clones, around 86% of which appear only once. This TCR was recovered from a human donor in a cohort sampled during active COVID-19. Sequencing was carried out using peripheral blood.

The CDR3 spells CASSLGTGYTGELFF. The CDR3 nucleotides read TGTGCCAGCAGCTTAGGGACAGGGTACACCGGGGAGCTGTTTTTT. The chain combines TRBV11-3 with TRBJ2-2; 8 bases are a match to TRBD1. The J segment lost 3 bases and the V segment lost 1 base, leaving 1 base of the junction unmatched. Germline V gene lookup returns CDR1 SGHNT and CDR2 YENEEA. CDR3 length: 15 amino acids.